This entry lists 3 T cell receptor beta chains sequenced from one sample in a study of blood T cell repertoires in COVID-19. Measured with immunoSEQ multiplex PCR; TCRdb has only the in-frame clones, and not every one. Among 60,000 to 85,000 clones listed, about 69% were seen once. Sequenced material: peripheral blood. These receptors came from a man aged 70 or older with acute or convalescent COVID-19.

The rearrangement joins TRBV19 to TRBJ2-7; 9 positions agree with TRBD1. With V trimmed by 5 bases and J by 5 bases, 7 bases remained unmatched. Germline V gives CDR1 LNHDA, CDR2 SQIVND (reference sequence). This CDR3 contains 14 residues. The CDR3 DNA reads TGTGCCAGTAGTTCTACAGGGGGCATAAACGAGCAGTACTTC. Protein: CASSSTGGINEQYF.

CDR3 amino acids: CASSTGTGYGYTF. The CDR3 DNA reads TGTGCCAGCAGTACCGGGACAGGCTATGGCTACACCTTC. The chain couples TRBV28 to TRBJ1-2; TRBD1 matches 8 bases. The germline V gene encodes CDR1 MDHEN and CDR2 SYDVKM. The V gene end was trimmed by 5 bases and the J gene end by 4 bases; junction bases not matched to a gene: 3. The CDR3 has 13 amino acids.

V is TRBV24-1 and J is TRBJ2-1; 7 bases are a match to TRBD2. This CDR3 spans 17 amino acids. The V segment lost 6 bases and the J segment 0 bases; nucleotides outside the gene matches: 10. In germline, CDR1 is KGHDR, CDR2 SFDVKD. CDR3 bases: TGTGCCACCAGTTTACATCCTAGCGGAAGCTCCTACAATGAGCAGTTCTTC. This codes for CATSLHPSGSSYNEQFF.